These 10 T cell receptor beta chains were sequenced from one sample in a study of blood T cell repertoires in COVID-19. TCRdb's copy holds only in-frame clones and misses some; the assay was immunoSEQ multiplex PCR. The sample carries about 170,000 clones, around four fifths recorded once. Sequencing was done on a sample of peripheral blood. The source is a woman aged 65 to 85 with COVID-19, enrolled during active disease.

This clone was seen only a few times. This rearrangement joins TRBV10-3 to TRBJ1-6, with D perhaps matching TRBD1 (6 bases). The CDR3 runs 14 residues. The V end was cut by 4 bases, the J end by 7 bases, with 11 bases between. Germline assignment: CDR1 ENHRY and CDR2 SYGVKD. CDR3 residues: CAISAGAENSPLHF. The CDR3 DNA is TGTGCCATCAGTGCAGGGGCGGAGAATTCACCCCTCCACTTT.

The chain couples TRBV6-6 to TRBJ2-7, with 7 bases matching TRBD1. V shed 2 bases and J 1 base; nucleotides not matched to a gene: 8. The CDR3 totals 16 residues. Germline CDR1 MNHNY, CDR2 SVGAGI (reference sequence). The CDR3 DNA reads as TGTGCCAGCAGTTACAGGGTGGGCAGGGGGTCCTACGAGCAGTACGTC. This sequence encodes CASSYRVGRGSYEQYV.

The CDR3 DNA follows: TGTGCCAGCAGCCTCCAGGGGGCGGGCTATGGCTACACCTTC. Translating gives CASSLQGAGYGYTF. V usage is TRBV3-1 (or the pseudogene TRBV3-2) and J usage is TRBJ1-2, with 8 positions matching TRBD1. The CDR3 covers 14 residues. V lost 4 bases, J lost 4 bases, and 5 bases stayed unmatched. Germline values: CDR1 LGHDT, CDR2 YNNKEL (reference sequence).

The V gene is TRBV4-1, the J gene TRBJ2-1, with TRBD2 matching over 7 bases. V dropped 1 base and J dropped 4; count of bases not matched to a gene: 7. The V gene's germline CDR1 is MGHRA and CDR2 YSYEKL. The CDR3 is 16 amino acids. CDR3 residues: CASSQAQDGGYNEQFF. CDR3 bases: TGCGCCAGCAGCCAAGCCCAGGACGGGGGGTACAATGAGCAGTTCTTC.

For the CDR3, the DNA is TGTGCCAGCAGCTCGGACAGGAACACCATATATTTT. It is translated as CASSSDRNTIYF. The chain joins TRBV7-9 to TRBJ1-3; 7 nucleotides match TRBD1. Germline CDR1 is SEHNR and CDR2 is FQNEAQ (reference sequence). The CDR3 runs 12 residues. J was trimmed by 7 bases and V by 4 bases; bases with no gene match: 1.

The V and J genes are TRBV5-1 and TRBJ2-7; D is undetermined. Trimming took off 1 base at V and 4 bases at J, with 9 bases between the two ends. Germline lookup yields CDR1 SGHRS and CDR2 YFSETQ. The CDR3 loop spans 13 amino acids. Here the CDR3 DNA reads TGCGCCAGCAGCTTGAACAGCTTATACGAGCAGTACGTC. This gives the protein CASSLNSLYEQYV.

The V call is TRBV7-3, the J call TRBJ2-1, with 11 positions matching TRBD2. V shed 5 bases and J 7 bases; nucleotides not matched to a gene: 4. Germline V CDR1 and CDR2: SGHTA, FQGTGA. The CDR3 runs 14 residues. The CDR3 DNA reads TGTGCCAGCAGCGCAAGACTAGCGGGGAATGAGCAGTTCTTC. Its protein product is CASSARLAGNEQFF. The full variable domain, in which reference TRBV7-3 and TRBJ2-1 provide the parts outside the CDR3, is GAGVSQTPSNKVTEKGKYVELRCDPISGHTALYWYRQSLGQGPEFLIYFQGTGAADDSGLPNDRFFAVRPEGSVSTLKIQRTERGDSAVYLCASSARLAGNEQFFGPGTRLTVL.

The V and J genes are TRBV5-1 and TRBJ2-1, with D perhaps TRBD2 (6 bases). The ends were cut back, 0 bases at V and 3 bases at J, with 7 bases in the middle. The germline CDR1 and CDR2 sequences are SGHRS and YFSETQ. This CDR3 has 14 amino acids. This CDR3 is CASSLGGGYNEQFF. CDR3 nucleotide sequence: TGCGCCAGCAGCTTGGGGGGAGGCTACAATGAGCAGTTCTTC. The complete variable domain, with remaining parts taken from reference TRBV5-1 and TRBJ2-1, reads KAGVTQTPRYLIKTRGQQVTLSCSPISGHRSVSWYQQTPGQGLQFLFEYFSETQRNKGNFPGRFSGRQFSNSRSEMNVSTLELGDSALYLCASSLGGGYNEQFFGPGTRLTVL.

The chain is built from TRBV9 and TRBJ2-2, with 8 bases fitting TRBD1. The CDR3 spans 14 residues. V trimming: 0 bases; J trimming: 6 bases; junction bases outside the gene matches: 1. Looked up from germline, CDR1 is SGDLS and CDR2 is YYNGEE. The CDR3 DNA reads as TGTGCCAGCAGCGTAGCACAGGGGGCCGGGGAGCTGTTTTTT. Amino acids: CASSVAQGAGELFF.

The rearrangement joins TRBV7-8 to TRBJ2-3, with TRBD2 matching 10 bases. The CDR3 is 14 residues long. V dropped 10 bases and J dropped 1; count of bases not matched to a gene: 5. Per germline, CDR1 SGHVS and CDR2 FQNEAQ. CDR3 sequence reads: CATHGTSGTDTQYF. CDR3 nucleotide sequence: TGTGCCACCCACGGGACTAGCGGCACAGATACGCAGTATTTT.